This entry describes one T cell receptor beta chain. In the source study's methods: For nucleated cells, counts were estimated from reference gene primer amplification. The protocol was immunoSEQ multiplex PCR, while the TCRdb copy is restricted to in-frame clones and leaves out a portion. Clonal size and the V and J genes are those of that table, whereas D and trimming came from the DNA. The sample has approximately 110,000 clones; over 60% are singletons. This sample was taken from a study of blood T cell repertoires in COVID-19. Across the whole study: The origin of the acute and convalescent COVID-19 samples was the United States, Italy and Spain. PBMCs, B-cell-depleted T cells, or T cells were the source of the cDNA or gDNA that made up the material.

The CDR3 has 14 amino acids. V was shortened by 0 bases and J by 3 bases, with 9 bases between the two germline ends. Per germline, CDR1 SEHNR and CDR2 FQNEAQ (reference sequence). V usage is TRBV7-9 and J usage is TRBJ2-7; the D is unclear. Material for sequencing was peripheral blood. This sequence originates from a human donor in a cohort sampled during active or convalescent COVID-19. CDR3 sequence (DNA): TGTGCCAGCAGCTTAGCTTATAACAGCTACGAGCAGTACTTC. This codes for CASSLAYNSYEQYF. The whole variable domain, filled in from reference TRBV7-9 and TRBJ2-7, reads DTGVSQNPRHKITKRGQNVTFRCDPISEHNRLYWYRQTLGQGPEFLTYFQNEAQLEKSRLLSDRFSAERPKGSFSTLEIQRTEQGDSAMYLCASSLAYNSYEQYFGPGTRLTVT.